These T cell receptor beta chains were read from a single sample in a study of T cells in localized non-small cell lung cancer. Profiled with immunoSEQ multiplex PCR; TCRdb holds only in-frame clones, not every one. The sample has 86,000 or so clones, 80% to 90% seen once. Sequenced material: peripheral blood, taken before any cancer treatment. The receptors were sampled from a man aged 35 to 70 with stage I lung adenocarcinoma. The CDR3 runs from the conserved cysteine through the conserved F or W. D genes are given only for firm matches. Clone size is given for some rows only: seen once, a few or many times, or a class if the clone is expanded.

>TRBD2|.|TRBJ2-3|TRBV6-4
TGTGCCAGCAGTGACCTAGAGGGCGGGAGCGGAGATACGCAGTATTTT
CASSDLEGGSGDTQYF
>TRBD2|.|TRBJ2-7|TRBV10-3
TGTGCCATCAGTGGTTCTCTCGGGGGGGCCGACGAGCAGTACTTC
CAISGSLGGADEQYF
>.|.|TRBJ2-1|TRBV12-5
TGTGCTAGTGGTTTGGGCCTGGGTCAGAGGCAGTTCTTC
CASGLGLGQRQFF
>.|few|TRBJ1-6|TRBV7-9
TGTGCCAGCAGCCCATGGTACGGGGTAGATTCACCCCTCCACTTT
CASSPWYGVDSPLHF
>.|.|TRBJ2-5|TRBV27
TGTGCCAGCACAAAACGGGTAGGGGGAAAAGCAGAGACCCAGTACTTC
CASTKRVGGKAETQYF
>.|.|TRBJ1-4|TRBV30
TGTGCCTGGGGTGCGGTTGGGACACCGTTTTTT
CAWGAVGTPFF
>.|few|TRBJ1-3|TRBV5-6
TGTGCCAGCAGCGCACCGGGAAACACCATATATTTT
CASSAPGNTIYF
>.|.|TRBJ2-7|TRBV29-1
TGCAGCGTTAGCGGGCGGAGCTCCTACGAGCAGTACTTC
CSVSGRSSYEQYF
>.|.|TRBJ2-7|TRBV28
TGTGCCAGCAGTTTGGCAGGCCCCCCCTACGAGCAGTACTTC
CASSLAGPPYEQYF
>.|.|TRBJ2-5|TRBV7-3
TGTGCCAGCAGAGGCGGACCAGGGGAGACCCAGTACTTC
CASRGGPGETQYF
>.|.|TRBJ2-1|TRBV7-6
TGTGCCAGCAGCTTAGCGGGAGGAAACAATGAGCAGTTCTTC
CASSLAGGNNEQFF
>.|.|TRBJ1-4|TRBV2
TGTGCCAGCTACTCGATCGCCTTTGGTGAAAAACTGTTTTTT
CASYSIAFGEKLFF
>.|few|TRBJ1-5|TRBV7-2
TGTGCCAGCAGCGGACAGCTAAATCAGCCCCAGCATTTT
CASSGQLNQPQHF
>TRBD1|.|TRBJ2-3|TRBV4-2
TGTGCCAGCAGCCAAGATCCACTTCAGGGGGCGCTTACAGATACGCAGTATTTT
CASSQDPLQGALTDTQYF
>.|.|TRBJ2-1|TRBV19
TGTGCCAGTACTAAGGGGGGCTCCTACAATGAGCAGTTCTTC
CASTKGGSYNEQFF
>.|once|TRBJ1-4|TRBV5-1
TGCGCCAGCAGCTTGGGTGAGGGGTATGTCGGTGAAAAACTGTTTTTT
CASSLGEGYVGEKLFF
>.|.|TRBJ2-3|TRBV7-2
TGTGCCAGCAGCCCGCAGGGCAAGCGCACAGATACGCAGTATTTT
CASSPQGKRTDTQYF
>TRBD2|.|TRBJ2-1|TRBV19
TGTGCCAGTAGTACCCTTCCCCGGGCGGGAGGACACAATGAGCAGTTCTTC
CASSTLPRAGGHNEQFF
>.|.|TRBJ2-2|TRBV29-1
TGCAGCGTTGAGGGGCGGGCGACCGGGGAGCTGTTTTTT
CSVEGRATGELFF
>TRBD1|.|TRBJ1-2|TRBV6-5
TGTGCCAGCACCAGGACAGGGCATGGCTACACCTTC
CASTRTGHGYTF
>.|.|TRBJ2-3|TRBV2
TGTGCCAGCAGTCCAAAGCGCACAGATACGCAGTATTTT
CASSPKRTDTQYF
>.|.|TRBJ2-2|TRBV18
TGTGCCAGCTCACCTACTACAATTAACACCGGGGAGCTGTTTTTT
CASSPTTINTGELFF
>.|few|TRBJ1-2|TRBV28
TGTGCCAGCAGTCTAGCATCTGACAGGACCTATGGCTACACCTTC
CASSLASDRTYGYTF
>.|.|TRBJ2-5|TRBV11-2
TGTGCCAGCAGCCCCGGCTCTGGGAATCTCTACCAAGAGACCCAGTACTTC
CASSPGSGNLYQETQYF
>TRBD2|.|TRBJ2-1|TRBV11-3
TGTGCCAGCAGCCTAGAAGGGGCTAGCGGGGGTGTGAATGAGCAGTTCTTC
CASSLEGASGGVNEQFF
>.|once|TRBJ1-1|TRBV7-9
TGTGCCAGCAGCTCGGAGGGGCCAAACACTGAAGCTTTCTTT
CASSSEGPNTEAFF
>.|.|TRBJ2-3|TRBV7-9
TGTGCCAGCAGCTTTTACCGAGGAAGAGATACGCAGTATTTT
CASSFYRGRDTQYF
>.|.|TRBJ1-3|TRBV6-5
TGTGCCAGCATTTCGAGGGGCCGCTCTGGAAACACCATATATTTT
CASISRGRSGNTIYF